There are a few counts of the clone carrying this T cell receptor (beta chain). CDR1 and CDR2 from the germline V gene are SGHRS and YFSETQ. This CDR3 has 17 amino acids. The V and J ends lost 4 bases and 10 bases respectively, with 27 bases between them. The data are from a study of technical replicates of blood from several donors. Method: immunoSEQ multiplex PCR; TCRdb's copy keeps in-frame clones and lacks some. The table lists around 60,000 clones, 86% of them singletons, with 5% to 6% in the top ten. The origin of this receptor is a human donor in good health. Some clones in this sample may be carry-over from other donors' samples. Source material: PBMCs. The chain combines TRBV5-1 with TRBJ2-1; D perhaps matches TRBD2 (5 bases). CDR3 DNA: TGCGCCAGCAGCACTAGGCTCAGCGGTGGTAATTCTTTGGAGCAGTTCTTC. It encodes CASSTRLSGGNSLEQFF.